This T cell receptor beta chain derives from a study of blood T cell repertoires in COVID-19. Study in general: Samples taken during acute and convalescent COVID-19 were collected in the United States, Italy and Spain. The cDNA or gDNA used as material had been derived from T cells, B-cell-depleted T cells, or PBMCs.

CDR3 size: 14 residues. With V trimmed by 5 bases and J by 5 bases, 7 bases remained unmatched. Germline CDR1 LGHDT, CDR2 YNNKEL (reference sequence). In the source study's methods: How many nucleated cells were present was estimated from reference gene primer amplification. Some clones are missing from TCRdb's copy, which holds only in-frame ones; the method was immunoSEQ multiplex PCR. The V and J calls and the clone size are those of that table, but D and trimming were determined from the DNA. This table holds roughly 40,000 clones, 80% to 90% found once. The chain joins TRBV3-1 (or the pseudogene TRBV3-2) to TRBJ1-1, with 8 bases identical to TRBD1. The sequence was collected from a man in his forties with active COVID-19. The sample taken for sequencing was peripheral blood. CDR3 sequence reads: CASSARQGRTEAFF. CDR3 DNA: TGTGCCAGCAGCGCTCGACAGGGGCGGACTGAAGCTTTCTTT.